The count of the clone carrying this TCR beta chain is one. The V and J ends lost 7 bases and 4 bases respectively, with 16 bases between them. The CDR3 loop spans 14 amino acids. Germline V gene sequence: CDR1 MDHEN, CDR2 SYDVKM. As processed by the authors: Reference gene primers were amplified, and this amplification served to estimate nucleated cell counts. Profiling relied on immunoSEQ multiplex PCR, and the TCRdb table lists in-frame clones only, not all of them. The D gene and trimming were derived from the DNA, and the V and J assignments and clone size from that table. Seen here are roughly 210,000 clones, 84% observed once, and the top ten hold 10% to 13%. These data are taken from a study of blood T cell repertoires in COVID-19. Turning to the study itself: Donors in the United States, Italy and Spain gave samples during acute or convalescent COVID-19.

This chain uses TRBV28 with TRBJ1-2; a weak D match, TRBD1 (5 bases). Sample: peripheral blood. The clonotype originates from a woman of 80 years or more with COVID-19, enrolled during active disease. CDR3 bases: TGTGCCAGCACCCCAACGCAGGGAAGCTATGGCTACACCTTC. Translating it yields CASTPTQGSYGYTF.